Listed here is a single T cell receptor beta chain. What it binds is not known. The sample originates from a study of T cell responses to AZD1222 COVID-19 vaccine. General study points: Breadth and depth of Spike-specific TCRs rose after two AZD1222 doses. Donors were chiefly white British, with a greater number of females, and clonal diversity was perhaps underestimated.

Using immunoSEQ multiplex PCR, the repertoire was profiled, and TCRdb retains in-frame clones only, with some absent. Among approximately 65,000 clones, 65% to 80% were seen once, and the ten largest hold around 10%. The sequence derives from an adult in good health. Here the sequenced sample was peripheral blood, taken on day 0 of AZD1222 vaccination.

The CDR3 loop reads CASSHGGNYGYTF. The CDR3 nucleotides are TGTGCCAGCTCCCACGGGGGGAACTATGGCTACACCTTC. The chain couples TRBV18 to TRBJ1-2; a possible D gene is TRBD1 (5 bases). V dropped 6 bases and J dropped 2 bases, with 10 bases sitting between them. Germline CDR1 and CDR2: KGHSH and LQKENI. The CDR3 spans 13 residues.